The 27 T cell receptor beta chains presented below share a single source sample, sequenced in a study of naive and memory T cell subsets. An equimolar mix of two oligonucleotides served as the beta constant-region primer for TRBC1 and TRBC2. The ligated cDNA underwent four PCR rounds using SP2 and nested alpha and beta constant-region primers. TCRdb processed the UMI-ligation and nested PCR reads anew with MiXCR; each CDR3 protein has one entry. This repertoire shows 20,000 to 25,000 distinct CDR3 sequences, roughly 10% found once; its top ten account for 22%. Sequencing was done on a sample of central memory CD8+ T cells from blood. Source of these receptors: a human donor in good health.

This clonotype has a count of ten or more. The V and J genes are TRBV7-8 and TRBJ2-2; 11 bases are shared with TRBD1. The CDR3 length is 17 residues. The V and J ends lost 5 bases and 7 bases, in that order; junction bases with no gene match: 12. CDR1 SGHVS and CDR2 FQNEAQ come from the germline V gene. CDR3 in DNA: TGTGCCAGCAGCCTAGTATTCGGGACAGGGGGTGTCGGGGAGCTGTTTTTT. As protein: CASSLVFGTGGVGELFF.

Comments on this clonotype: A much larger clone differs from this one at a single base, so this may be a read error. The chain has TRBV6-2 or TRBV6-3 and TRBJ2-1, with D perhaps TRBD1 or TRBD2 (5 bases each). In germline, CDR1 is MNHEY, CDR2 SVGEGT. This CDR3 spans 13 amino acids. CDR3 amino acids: CASRRGPYNEQSF. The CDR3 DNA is TGTGCCAGCCGCCGGGGCCCCTACAATGAGCAGTCCTTC.

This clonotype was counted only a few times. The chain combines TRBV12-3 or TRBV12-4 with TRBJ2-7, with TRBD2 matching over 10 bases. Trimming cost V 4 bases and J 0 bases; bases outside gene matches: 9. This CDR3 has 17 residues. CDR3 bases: TGTGCCAGCAGTTCTACCATAGGACTAGCGGTCTCCTACGAGCAGTACTTC. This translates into CASSSTIGLAVSYEQYF.

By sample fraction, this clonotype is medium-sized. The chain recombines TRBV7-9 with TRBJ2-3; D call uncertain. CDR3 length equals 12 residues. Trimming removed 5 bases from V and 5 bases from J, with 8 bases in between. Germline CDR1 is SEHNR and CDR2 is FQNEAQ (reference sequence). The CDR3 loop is CASSHNVDTQYF. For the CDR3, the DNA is TGTGCCAGCAGCCACAACGTAGATACGCAGTATTTT. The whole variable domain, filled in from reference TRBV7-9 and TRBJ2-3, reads DTGVSQNPRHKITKRGQNVTFRCDPISEHNRLYWYRQTLGQGPEFLTYFQNEAQLEKSRLLSDRFSAERPKGSFSTLEIQRTEQGDSAMYLCASSHNVDTQYFGPGTRLTVL.

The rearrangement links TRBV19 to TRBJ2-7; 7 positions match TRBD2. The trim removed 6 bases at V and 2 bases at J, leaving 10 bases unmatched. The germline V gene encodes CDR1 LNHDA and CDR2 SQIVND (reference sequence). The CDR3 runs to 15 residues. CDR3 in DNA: TGTGCCAGTAGCCCAGGGACTACCTTTACCTACGAGCAGTACTTC. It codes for CASSPGTTFTYEQYF. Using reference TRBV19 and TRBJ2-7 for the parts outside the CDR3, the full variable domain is DGGITQSPKYLFRKEGQNVTLSCEQNLNHDAMYWYRQDPGQGLRLIYYSQIVNDFQKGDIAEGYSVSREKKESFPLTVTSAQKNPTAFYLCASSPGTTFTYEQYFGPGTRLTVT.

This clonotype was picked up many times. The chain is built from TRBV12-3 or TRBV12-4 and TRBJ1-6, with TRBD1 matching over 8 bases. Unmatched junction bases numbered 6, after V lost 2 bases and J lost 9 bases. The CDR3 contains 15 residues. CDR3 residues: CASSLSGQGVSPLHF. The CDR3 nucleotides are TGTGCCAGCAGTTTATCCGGACAGGGCGTTTCACCCCTCCACTTT.

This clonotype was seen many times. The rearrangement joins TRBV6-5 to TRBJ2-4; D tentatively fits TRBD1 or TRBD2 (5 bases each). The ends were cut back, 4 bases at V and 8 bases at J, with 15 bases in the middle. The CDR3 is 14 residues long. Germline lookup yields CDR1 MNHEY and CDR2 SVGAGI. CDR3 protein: CASSSQGPQHIQYF. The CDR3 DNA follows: TGTGCCAGCAGTTCTCAGGGACCACAACACATTCAGTACTTC.

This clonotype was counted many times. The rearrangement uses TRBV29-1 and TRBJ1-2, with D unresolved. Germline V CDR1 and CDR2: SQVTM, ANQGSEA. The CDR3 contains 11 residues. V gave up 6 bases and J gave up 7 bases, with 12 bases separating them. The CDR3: CSVDFKGGYTF. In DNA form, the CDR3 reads TGCAGCGTGGACTTTAAGGGTGGCTACACCTTC.

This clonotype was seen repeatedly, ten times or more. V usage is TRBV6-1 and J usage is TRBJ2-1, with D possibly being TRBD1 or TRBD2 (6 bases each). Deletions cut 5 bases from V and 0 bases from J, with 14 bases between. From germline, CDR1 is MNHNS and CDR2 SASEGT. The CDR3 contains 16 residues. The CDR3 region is CASSIPRGRSYNEQFF. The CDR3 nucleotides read TGTGCCAGCAGTATACCCCGGGGGCGCTCCTACAATGAGCAGTTCTTC.

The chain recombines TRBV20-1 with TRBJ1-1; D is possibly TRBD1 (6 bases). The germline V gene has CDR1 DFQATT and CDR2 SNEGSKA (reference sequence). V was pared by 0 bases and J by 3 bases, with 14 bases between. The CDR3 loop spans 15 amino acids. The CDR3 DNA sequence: TGCAGTGCTAGAGATGAGGTCGGGGGCCACACTGAAGCTTTCTTT. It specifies CSARDEVGGHTEAFF.

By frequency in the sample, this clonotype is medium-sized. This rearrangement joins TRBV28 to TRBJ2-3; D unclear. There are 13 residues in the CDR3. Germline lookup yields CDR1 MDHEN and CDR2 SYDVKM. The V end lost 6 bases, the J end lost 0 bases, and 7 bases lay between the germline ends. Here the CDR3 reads CASRQPSTDTQYF. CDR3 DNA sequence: TGTGCCAGCAGACAGCCTAGCACAGATACGCAGTATTTT.

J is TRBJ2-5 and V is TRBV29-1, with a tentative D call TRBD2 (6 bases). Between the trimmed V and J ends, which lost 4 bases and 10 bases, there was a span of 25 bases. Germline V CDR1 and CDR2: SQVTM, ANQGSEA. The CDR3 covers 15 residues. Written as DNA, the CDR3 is TGCAGCGTTGGGGGGGAACCGGGACTGGGTGTAGTCCAGTACTTC. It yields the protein CSVGGEPGLGVVQYF.

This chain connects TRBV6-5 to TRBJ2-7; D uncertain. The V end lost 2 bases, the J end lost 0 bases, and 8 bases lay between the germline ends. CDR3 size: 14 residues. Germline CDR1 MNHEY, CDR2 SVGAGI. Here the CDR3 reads CASSYESSSYEQYF. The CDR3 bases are TGTGCCAGCAGTTACGAGTCGAGCTCCTACGAGCAGTACTTC.

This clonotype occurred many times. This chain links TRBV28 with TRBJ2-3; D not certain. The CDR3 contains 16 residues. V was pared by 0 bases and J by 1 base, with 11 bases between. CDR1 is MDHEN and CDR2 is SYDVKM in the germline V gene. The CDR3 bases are TGTGCCAGCAGTTTATGGCTTAGTGGTGGCACAGATACGCAGTATTTT. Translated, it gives CASSLWLSGGTDTQYF.

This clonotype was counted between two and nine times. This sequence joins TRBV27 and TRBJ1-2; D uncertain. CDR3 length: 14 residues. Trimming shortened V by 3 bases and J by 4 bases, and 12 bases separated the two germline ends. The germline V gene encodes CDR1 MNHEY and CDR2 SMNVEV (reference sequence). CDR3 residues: CASSFNRYSYGYTF. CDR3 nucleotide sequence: TGTGCCAGCAGTTTTAACAGATATTCCTATGGCTACACCTTC.

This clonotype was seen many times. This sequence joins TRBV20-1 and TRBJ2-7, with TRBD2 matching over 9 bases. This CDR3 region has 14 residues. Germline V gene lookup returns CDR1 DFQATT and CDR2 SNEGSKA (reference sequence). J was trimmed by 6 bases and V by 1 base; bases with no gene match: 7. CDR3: CSARVQREAGEQYF. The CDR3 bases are TGCAGTGCTAGAGTTCAGCGGGAGGCCGGCGAGCAGTACTTC.

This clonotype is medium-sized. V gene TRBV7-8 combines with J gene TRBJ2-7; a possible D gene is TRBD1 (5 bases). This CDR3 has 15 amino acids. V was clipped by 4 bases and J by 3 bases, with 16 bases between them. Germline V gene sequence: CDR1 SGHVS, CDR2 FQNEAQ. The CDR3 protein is CASSSYQGPGYEQYF. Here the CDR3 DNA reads TGTGCCAGCAGCTCATATCAGGGTCCAGGCTACGAGCAGTACTTC.

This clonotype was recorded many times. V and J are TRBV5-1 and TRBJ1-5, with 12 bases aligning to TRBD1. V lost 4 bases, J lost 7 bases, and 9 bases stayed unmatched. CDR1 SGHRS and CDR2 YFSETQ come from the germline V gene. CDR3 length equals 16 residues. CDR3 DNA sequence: TGCGCCAGCAGCGCCTCCGGGACAGGGGGCGACCAGCCCCAGCATTTT. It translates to CASSASGTGGDQPQHF.

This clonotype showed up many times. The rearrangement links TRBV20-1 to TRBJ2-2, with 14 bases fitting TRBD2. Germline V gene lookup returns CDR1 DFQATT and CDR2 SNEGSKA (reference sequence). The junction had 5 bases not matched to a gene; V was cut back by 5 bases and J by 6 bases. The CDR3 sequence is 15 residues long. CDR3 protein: CSARGLAGEAGELFF. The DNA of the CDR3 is TGCAGTGCTCGGGGACTAGCGGGAGAAGCCGGGGAGCTGTTTTTT.

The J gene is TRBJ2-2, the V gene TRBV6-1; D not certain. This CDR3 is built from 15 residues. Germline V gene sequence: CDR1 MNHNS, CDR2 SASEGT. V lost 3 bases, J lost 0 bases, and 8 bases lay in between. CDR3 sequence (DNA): TGTGCCAGCAGTGATGTCACCACGAACACCGGGGAGCTGTTTTTT. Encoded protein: CASSDVTTNTGELFF.

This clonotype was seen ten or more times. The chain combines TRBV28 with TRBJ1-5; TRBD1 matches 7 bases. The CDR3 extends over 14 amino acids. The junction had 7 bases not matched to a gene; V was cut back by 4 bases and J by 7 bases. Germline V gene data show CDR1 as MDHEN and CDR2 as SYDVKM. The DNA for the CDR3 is TGTGCCAGCAGTTCCAGACAGGGTGGGCAGCCCCAGCATTTT. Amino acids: CASSSRQGGQPQHF.

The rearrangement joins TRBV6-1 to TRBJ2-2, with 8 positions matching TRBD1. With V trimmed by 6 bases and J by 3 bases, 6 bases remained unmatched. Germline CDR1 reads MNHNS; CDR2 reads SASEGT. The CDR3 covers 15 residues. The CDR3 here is CASRPPDRDTGELFF. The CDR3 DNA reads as TGTGCCAGCAGGCCCCCGGACAGGGACACCGGGGAGCTGTTTTTT.

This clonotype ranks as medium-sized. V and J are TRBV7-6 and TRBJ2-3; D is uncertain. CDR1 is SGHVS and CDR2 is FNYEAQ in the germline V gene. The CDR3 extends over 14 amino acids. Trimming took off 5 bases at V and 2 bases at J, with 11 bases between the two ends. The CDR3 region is CASSGLLFTDTQYF. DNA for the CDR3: TGTGCCAGCAGCGGGTTGCTCTTCACAGATACGCAGTATTTT.

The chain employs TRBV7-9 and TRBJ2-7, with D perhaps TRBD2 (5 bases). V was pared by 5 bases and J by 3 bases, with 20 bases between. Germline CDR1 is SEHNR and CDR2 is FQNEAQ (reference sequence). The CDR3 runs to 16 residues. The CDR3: CASSMGWTETDYEQYF. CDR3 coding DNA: TGTGCCAGCAGCATGGGGTGGACTGAAACAGACTACGAGCAGTACTTC. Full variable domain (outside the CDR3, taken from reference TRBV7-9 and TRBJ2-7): DTGVSQNPRHKITKRGQNVTFRCDPISEHNRLYWYRQTLGQGPEFLTYFQNEAQLEKSRLLSDRFSAERPKGSFSTLEIQRTEQGDSAMYLCASSMGWTETDYEQYFGPGTRLTVT.

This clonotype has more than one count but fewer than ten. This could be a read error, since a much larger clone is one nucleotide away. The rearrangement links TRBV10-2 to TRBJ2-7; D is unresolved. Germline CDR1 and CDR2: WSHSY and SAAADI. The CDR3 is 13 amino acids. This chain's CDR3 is CVSRPRRIYEQYF. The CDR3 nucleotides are TGCGTCAGCCGCCCAAGGAGAATCTACGAGCAGTACTTC.

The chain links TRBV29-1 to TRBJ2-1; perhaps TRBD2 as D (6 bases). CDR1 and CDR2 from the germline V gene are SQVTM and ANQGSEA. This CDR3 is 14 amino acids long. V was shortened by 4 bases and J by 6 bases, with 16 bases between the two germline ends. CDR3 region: CSVGNPTSSNEQFF. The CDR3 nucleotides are TGCAGCGTTGGGAACCCCACTAGCAGCAATGAGCAGTTCTTC.

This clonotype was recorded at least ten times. The CDR3 DNA sequence: TGCGCCAGCAGTCAATCGGGACAGCCCCAGCATTTT. This translates into CASSQSGQPQHF. The rearrangement uses TRBV23-1 and TRBJ1-5; D unclear. TRBV23-1 is treated as an ORF (open reading frame) with a function not yet certain. The CDR3 sequence is 12 residues long. Trimming stripped 0 bases from V and 7 bases from J, with 4 bases between.